One and the same sample provided the 16 T cell receptor beta chains below, sequenced in a study of T cell responses to AZD1222 COVID-19 vaccine (dated by TCRdb to 2020 to 2023). Interpreted using the paper, the time point label stands for: baseline before first vaccination. Library preparation used the immunoSEQ multiplex PCR assay. Not all clones reach the TCRdb copy of this immuneACCESS table, which keeps in-frame sequences only. Checked studies attribute under half of the gap to unresolved V genes and leave the rest unexplained. The sample profile shows around 77,000 clones; roughly 87% of them were found once. The biggest ten clones account for nearly 25% of the sample. This specimen was peripheral blood, taken on day 0 of AZD1222 vaccination. These receptors were obtained from an adult in good health.

Here the CDR3 reads CASSLPSKNIQYF. The CDR3 nucleotides are TGTGCCAGCAGTTTACCTAGCAAAAACATTCAGTACTTC. The V gene is TRBV12-3 or TRBV12-4, the J gene TRBJ2-4; D remains ambiguous. V was cut by 2 bases and J by 3 bases, with 5 bases left in between. The CDR3 spans 13 residues.

This chain uses TRBV10-3 with TRBJ2-3; D could derive from TRBD1 or TRBD2 (6 bases each). V lost 3 bases and J lost 0, with 13 bases in between. Germline-derived CDR1 and CDR2 are ENHRY and SYGVKD. The CDR3 contains 16 residues. The CDR3 loop reads CAISDPGGRSTDTQYF. CDR3 sequence (DNA): TGTGCCATCAGTGACCCCGGGGGCCGTAGCACAGATACGCAGTATTTT.

The V gene is TRBV29-1, the J gene TRBJ2-7, with D uncertain. CDR3 length: 14 amino acids. The germline V gene encodes CDR1 SQVTM and CDR2 ANQGSEA. Trimming cost V 4 bases and J 5 bases, with 18 bases left between them. The CDR3 DNA is TGCAGCGTTGCAACGGACCGATTTAGGGACGAGCAGTACTTC. Protein: CSVATDRFRDEQYF.

CDR3: CARSLGRGRLYNEQFF. DNA of the CDR3: TGTGCCAGAAGCTTGGGGCGGGGACGGCTGTACAATGAGCAGTTCTTC. V usage is TRBV5-3 and J usage is TRBJ2-1; possible D gene TRBD2, 6 bases. TRBV5-3 is reported as an ORF; its role is uncertain. V gave up 0 bases and J gave up 4 bases, with 14 bases separating them. The CDR3 spans 16 residues.

V and J are TRBV4-1 and TRBJ1-2, with D perhaps matching TRBD1 (5 bases). The V and J ends lost 2 bases and 7 bases respectively, with 11 bases between them. CDR3 length: 13 amino acids. CDR1 and CDR2 from the germline V gene are MGHRA and YSYEKL. This CDR3 reads CASSQPGRGGYTF. The DNA for the CDR3 is TGCGCCAGCAGCCAACCAGGGCGGGGTGGCTACACCTTC.

The chain carries TRBV5-1 and TRBJ1-2, with 8 nucleotides matching TRBD1. The CDR3 totals 15 residues. Germline CDR1 SGHRS, CDR2 YFSETQ. V shed 0 bases, J shed 4 bases, and the junction held 5 bases outside the gene matches. The CDR3 sequence: CASSLAPDRAYGYTF. For the CDR3, the DNA is TGCGCCAGCAGCTTGGCCCCGGACAGGGCCTATGGCTACACCTTC.

This clone showed up just a few times. The chain employs TRBV6-5 and TRBJ1-5; no reliable D call. This CDR3 contains 15 residues. In germline, CDR1 is MNHEY, CDR2 SVGAGI. The ends were cut back, 2 bases at V and 0 bases at J, with 8 bases in the middle. Here the CDR3 reads CASSYGGYSNQPQHF. In DNA form, the CDR3 reads TGTGCCAGCAGTTACGGTGGCTATAGCAATCAGCCCCAGCATTTT.

The gene calls are TRBV11-2 and TRBJ1-1; possible D gene TRBD1, 6 bases. CDR3 length equals 16 residues. Between the trimmed V and J ends, which lost 5 bases and 5 bases, there was a span of 21 bases. Germline V gene data show CDR1 as SGHAT and CDR2 as FQNNGV. CDR3 bases: TGTGCCAGCAGCCCTATATCCGGGGCAACAGGGACTGAAGCTTTCTTT. This gives the protein CASSPISGATGTEAFF.

This clone appeared a single time. This chain connects TRBV3-1 (or the pseudogene TRBV3-2) to TRBJ1-2; 10 positions match TRBD1. This CDR3 region has 14 residues. Germline V gives CDR1 LGHDT, CDR2 YNNKEL (reference sequence). Losses at the gene ends were 2 bases for V and 6 bases for J; bases not matched to a gene: 3. The CDR3 DNA is TGTGCCAGCAGCCAACCGGGACAGGGGAATGGCTACACCTTC. It specifies CASSQPGQGNGYTF.

The J gene is TRBJ1-5, the V gene TRBV5-5, with D possibly TRBD1 on 5 matching bases. V shed 0 bases and J shed 7 bases, with 11 bases lying between them. This CDR3 has 14 residues. The V gene's germline CDR1 is SGHKS and CDR2 YYEKEE (reference sequence). This CDR3 reads CASSLEGLNQPQHF. CDR3 sequence (DNA): TGTGCCAGCAGCTTGGAGGGACTGAACCAGCCCCAGCATTTT.

The CDR3 reads CASSLWGDSSSGYTF. CDR3 sequence (DNA): TGCGCCAGCAGCTTGTGGGGAGACAGCTCCTCGGGCTACACCTTC. This sequence joins TRBV5-1 and TRBJ1-2; perhaps TRBD1 as D (5 bases). Trimming cost V 1 base and J 8 bases, with 18 bases left between them. From germline, CDR1 is SGHRS and CDR2 YFSETQ. This CDR3 has 15 residues.

This chain links TRBV19 with TRBJ2-3, with 7 bases identical to TRBD1. Per the germline V gene, CDR1 is LNHDA and CDR2 is SQIVND (reference sequence). Losses at the gene ends were 5 bases for V and 2 bases for J; bases not matched to a gene: 10. This CDR3 has 16 residues. The CDR3 loop is CASSLGRDSYTDTQYF. The CDR3 DNA reads as TGTGCCAGTAGTTTGGGCCGGGACAGCTACACAGATACGCAGTATTTT. Filled out from reference TRBV19 and TRBJ2-3, the complete variable domain reads DGGITQSPKYLFRKEGQNVTLSCEQNLNHDAMYWYRQDPGQGLRLIYYSQIVNDFQKGDIAEGYSVSREKKESFPLTVTSAQKNPTAFYLCASSLGRDSYTDTQYFGPGTRLTVL.

V and J are TRBV3-1 (or the pseudogene TRBV3-2) and TRBJ2-3; TRBD2 might be the D (6 bases). CDR1 LGHDT and CDR2 YNNKEL come from the germline V gene (reference sequence). Between the trimmed V and J ends, which lost 0 bases and 0 bases, there was a span of 7 bases. The CDR3 extends over 15 amino acids. The CDR3, as DNA: TGTGCCAGCAGCCAAGAACTAGCCAGCACAGATACGCAGTATTTT. Protein: CASSQELASTDTQYF.

The chain uses TRBV29-1 and TRBJ2-1, with 11 bases lining up with TRBD1. V lost 1 base and J lost 14; bases outside the gene matches: 7. This CDR3 comprises 13 residues. Germline-derived CDR1 and CDR2 are SQVTM and ANQGSEA. This chain's CDR3 is CSVEVTGQGAKFF. The CDR3 DNA reads as TGCAGCGTTGAAGTTACCGGACAGGGGGCGAAGTTCTTC.

V is TRBV5-4 and J is TRBJ1-2; tentative D call: TRBD1 (5 bases). Trimming took off 3 bases at V and 5 bases at J, with 20 bases between the two ends. This CDR3 spans 16 amino acids. CDR1 SGHNT and CDR2 YYREEE come from the germline V gene (reference sequence). CDR3 nucleotide sequence: TGTGCCAGCAGCTCCTTGGGGGGGATCAACTGGTATGGCTACACCTTC. This encodes CASSSLGGINWYGYTF.

The rearrangement joins TRBV4-1 to TRBJ2-2; D remains ambiguous. Trimming pared 1 base from V and 0 bases from J, leaving 12 bases between. The CDR3 length is 17 residues. Germline V gene sequence: CDR1 MGHRA, CDR2 YSYEKL. DNA of the CDR3: TGCGCCAGCAGCCAAGGTAGCTGGAAAGCGAACACCGGGGAGCTGTTTTTT. Protein sequence: CASSQGSWKANTGELFF.